The rows below give T cell receptor beta chains drawn from one sample of a study of shared clonotypes between healthy human individuals. The method was immunoSEQ multiplex PCR; TCRdb's version includes in-frame clones alone and lacks a portion of them. The data show some 1 million clones, approximately 70% seen once. The sequenced sample was memory CD4+ T cells sorted from blood. All receptors come from a man between 18 and 35 years old in good health. Each CDR3 is given with its conserved first and last residue. The D gene is left open where the match is weak. Only part of the rows carry a size: once, few, many, or a class if the clone is expanded.

abundance: .
v_gene: TRBV5-1
j_gene: TRBJ2-7
d_gene: .
CDR3nt: TGCGCCAGCAGCCCGGACTCGGCCGGCGAGCAGTACTTC
CDR3aa: CASSPDSAGEQYF

abundance: once
v_gene: TRBV5-5
j_gene: TRBJ2-7
d_gene: .
CDR3nt: TGTGCCAGCAGCTTGGTGGCAGGGAAGAGGACCTACGAGCAGTACTTC
CDR3aa: CASSLVAGKRTYEQYF

abundance: .
v_gene: TRBV30
j_gene: TRBJ1-6
d_gene: .
CDR3nt: TGTGCCTGGAGTGTACAGGAGAATTCACCCCTCCACTTT
CDR3aa: CAWSVQENSPLHF

abundance: .
v_gene: TRBV6-5
j_gene: TRBJ1-1
d_gene: .
CDR3nt: TGTGCCAGCAGTGGCAGGGGCAACACTGAAGCTTTCTTT
CDR3aa: CASSGRGNTEAFF

abundance: .
v_gene: TRBV18
j_gene: TRBJ2-5
d_gene: .
CDR3nt: TGTGCCAGCTCACCGCCCACAACCCATGAGACCCAGTACTTC
CDR3aa: CASSPPTTHETQYF

abundance: .
v_gene: TRBV27
j_gene: TRBJ2-7
d_gene: TRBD1
CDR3nt: TGTGCCAGCAGTTTACCCTGGACAGGGGAATTAAACGAGCAGTACTTC
CDR3aa: CASSLPWTGELNEQYF

abundance: once
v_gene: TRBV6-1
j_gene: TRBJ2-3
d_gene: .
CDR3nt: TGTGCCAGCAGTGAAGGGAAGCCGCTCACAGATACGCAGTATTTT
CDR3aa: CASSEGKPLTDTQYF

abundance: .
v_gene: TRBV5-1
j_gene: TRBJ2-5
d_gene: TRBD2
CDR3nt: TGCGCCAGCAGCTTGGGACTAGCGGGAGGGTCCGAGACCCAGTACTTC
CDR3aa: CASSLGLAGGSETQYF

abundance: .
v_gene: TRBV7-9
j_gene: TRBJ1-3
d_gene: TRBD1
CDR3nt: TGTGCCAGCAGGTCAGGGGGAGAATCTGGAAACACCATATATTTT
CDR3aa: CASRSGGESGNTIYF

abundance: .
v_gene: TRBV5-1
j_gene: TRBJ2-2
d_gene: TRBD2
CDR3nt: TGCGCCAGCAGTCCGAGACTAGCGGGAGTCACCGGGGAGCTGTTTTTT
CDR3aa: CASSPRLAGVTGELFF

abundance: .
v_gene: TRBV11-2
j_gene: TRBJ2-1
d_gene: TRBD2
CDR3nt: TGTGCCAGTGCCGTGGCTAGCGGTTTGAGCTCCTACAATGAGCAGTTCTTC
CDR3aa: CASAVASGLSSYNEQFF